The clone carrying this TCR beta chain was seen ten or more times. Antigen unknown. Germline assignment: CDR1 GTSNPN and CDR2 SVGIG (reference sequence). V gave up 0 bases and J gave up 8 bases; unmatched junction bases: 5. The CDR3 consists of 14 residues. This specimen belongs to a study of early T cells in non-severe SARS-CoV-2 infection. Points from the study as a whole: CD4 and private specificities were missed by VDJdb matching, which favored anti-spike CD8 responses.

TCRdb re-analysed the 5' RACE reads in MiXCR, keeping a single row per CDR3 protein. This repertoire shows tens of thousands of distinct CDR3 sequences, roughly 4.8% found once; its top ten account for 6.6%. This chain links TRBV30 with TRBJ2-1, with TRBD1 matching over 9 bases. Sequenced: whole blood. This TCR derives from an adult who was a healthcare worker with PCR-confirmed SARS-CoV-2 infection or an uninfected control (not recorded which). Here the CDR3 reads CAWSVGTGSYEQFF. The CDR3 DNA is TGTGCCTGGAGTGTCGGGACAGGGTCCTATGAGCAGTTCTTC.